The 2 T cell receptor beta chains listed next were all sequenced from one sample in a study of spatial heterogeneity in lung cancer. Time point indicated: sample taken at primary tumor resection. Whole-study findings and limits: Mutation counts in tumors were tracked by counts of expanded intratumoral alpha and beta TCRs.

From the 5' RACE reads, TCRdb called clonotypes with MiXCR, one entry per CDR3 protein. The sample contains roughly 7,000 distinct CDR3 sequences, 13% to 15% of which appear only once. For these TCRs, the target antigens are not known. The sample consisted of lung tumor tissue, taken at surgery. These TCRs come from a female donor with early-stage non-small cell lung cancer.

Ten or more counts support this clonotype. The library was prepared for alpha chains; this beta chain is a stray read, so its frequency means little. The chain recombines TRBV20-1 with TRBJ1-5, with D possibly matching TRBD1 (6 bases). V was cut by 3 bases and J by 7 bases, with 19 bases left in between. The CDR3 loop spans 15 amino acids. CDR1 and CDR2 from the germline V gene are DFQATT and SNEGSKA (reference sequence). In DNA, the CDR3 is TGCAGTGCTAGCCGAGGGGGGGGCGCGGGCCAGCCCCAGCATTTT. It is translated as CSASRGGGAGQPQHF.

Relative to its sample, this clonotype is medium-sized (0.01 to 0.1%). Little can be read into the size of this beta chain, an off-target read in a library designed for alpha chains. The chain joins TRBV7-3 to TRBJ1-1, with D possibly being TRBD1 (5 bases). CDR1 is SGHTA, CDR2 FQGTGA, per germline. The CDR3 consists of 13 residues. V was pared by 2 bases and J by 3 bases, with 7 bases between. The CDR3 region is CASSLVGDTEAFF. The CDR3, as DNA: TGTGCCAGCAGCTTAGTGGGGGACACTGAAGCTTTCTTT.